The entry below gives a single TCR beta chain sequence along with its context. Its specificity is unknown. Germline V gives CDR1 MNHEY, CDR2 SVGAGI. V shed 5 bases and J shed 10 bases, with 9 bases lying between them. The CDR3 contains 11 residues. RNA, at about 0.45 to 1 ug, was reverse transcribed with random hexamers. immunoSEQ multiplex PCR amplified TCR beta CDR3 across 54 Vbeta, 13 Jbeta. TCRdb reprocessed the immunoSEQ multiplex PCR reads with MiXCR, giving one entry per CDR3 protein. The table has 130,000 or so distinct CDR3 sequences, around nine tenths seen once. TCR beta was sequenced from blood CD8+ and CD4+ T cells. Negative isolation yielded CD8+ and CD4+ T cells; FACS enriched TEMRA cells. The data derive from a study of CD8 T cells in Susac syndrome. Findings and limits, study-wide: It was acknowledged in the study that the number of individuals who were included in its TCR sequencing and HLA analysis was relatively small.

This receptor was taken from a human donor with multiple sclerosis. Sequences were obtained from CD8+ T cells from PBMCs. This chain uses TRBV6-5 with TRBJ2-1; the D gene is possibly TRBD2 (5 bases). In DNA form, the CDR3 reads TGTGCCAGCAGTGAGGGTGACGAGCAGTTCTTC. Amino acid sequence: CASSEGDEQFF.